This T cell receptor beta chain was obtained from a study of cytomegalovirus exposure and HLA in healthy donors. Study summary: As an earlier analysis found, around 170 million T cells yielded about 120 million unique TCR beta sequences. Study-level results: The HLA-A and HLA-B alleles of most subjects were reportedly predicted accurately from TCR beta sequences. Rarity marked most TCR sequences, yet some public TCRs occurred in many donors. The study labeled under 200 TCR beta chains cytomegalovirus-associated.

On this clone itself: What it binds is not known.

The length of the CDR3 is 14 residues. V shed 4 bases and J 8 bases; nucleotides not matched to a gene: 8. Looked up from germline, CDR1 is LNHDA and CDR2 is SQIVND (reference sequence). Primers included in the PCR were 60 Vbeta and 13 Jbeta primers. Data came from immunoSEQ multiplex PCR; TCRdb stores just in-frame clones and leaves some out. The sample consists of some 110,000 clones, 80% of them appearing once. V gene TRBV19 combines with J gene TRBJ1-2; the match to TRBD1 covers 9 bases. What was sequenced was PBMCs. The source of this sequence is a man aged 30 to 45 in good health and CMV-seronegative. For the CDR3, the DNA is TGTGCCAGTAGTACCTGGACAGGGGAGGGAGGCTACACCTTC. It translates to CASSTWTGEGGYTF.